This TCR beta chain is from a study of T-cell memory formation after mild COVID-19. Study-wide results and limits: Clones that contracted clustered mainly in CM and EM if CD4+ and in EMRA if CD8+. Several responding clones turned up in pre-infection memory, indicating that cross-reactive memory may have taken part. Clonal second-wave expansions that peaked on day 37 had unconfirmed SARS-CoV-2 specificity.

V was pared by 0 bases and J by 2 bases, with 21 bases of the junction left unmatched. CDR3 size: 21 residues. Germline values: CDR1 SGHAT, CDR2 FQNNGV. Concerning this clonotype: The antigen is not known.

TCRdb fed the 5' RACE reads into MiXCR, producing one record per CDR3 protein. The table lists more than 300,000 distinct CDR3 sequences, around a fifth of them singletons, with 20% to 25% in the top ten. The receptor's source is a man younger than 35 who had mild COVID-19 (a few samples of this study predate the infection). Cell type and time point are not known. The sample was PBMCs or a T cell subset sorted from them (not recorded which). V usage is TRBV11-2 and J usage is TRBJ1-2; TRBD1 matches at 7 bases. CDR3 nucleotide sequence: TGTGCCAGCAGCTTAGATGGGTCCTCTTCTTTGTACGGGACAGAGAACTATGGCTACACCTTC. This sequence encodes CASSLDGSSSLYGTENYGYTF.